The rows below give T cell receptor beta chains drawn from one sample of a study of T cells in Graves' hyperthyroidism and ophthalmopathy. MiXCR, run by TCRdb on the multiplex PCR reads, gives a single entry per CDR3 protein. The table shows about 400,000 distinct CDR3 sequences, with roughly 15% occurring only once. Specimen: blood. These receptors were obtained from a man in his late teens or twenties with Graves' ophthalmopathy. Each CDR3 is given with its conserved first and last residue. The order of the fields is CDR3 length, D gene, J gene, V gene, clone size, CDR3 protein, CDR3 DNA. A D gene is named only where the DNA matches it firmly. The size of a clone is reported for some rows only, either as once, few or many, or as a class for expanded clones.

14 | - | TRBJ1-4 | TRBV15 | - | CATSRRPTNEKLFF | TGTGCCACCAGCCGCAGACCTACTAATGAAAAACTGTTTTTT
13 | TRBD1 | TRBJ2-1 | TRBV13 | many | CASTHRGSNEQFF | TGTGCCAGCACCCACAGGGGGTCCAATGAGCAGTTCTTC
14 | - | TRBJ2-5 | TRBV7-9 | - | CASGALGLLETQYF | TGTGCCAGCGGGGCATTGGGACTTCTTGAGACCCAGTACTTC
16 | TRBD1 | TRBJ2-2 | TRBV4-1 | - | CASSRGTGGRTGELFF | TGCGCCAGCAGCCGTGGGACAGGGGGTAGGACCGGGGAGCTGTTTTTT
16 | - | TRBJ2-2 | TRBV15 | many | CATSTRGGFNTGELFF | TGTGCCACCAGCACCCGTGGGGGCTTCAACACCGGGGAGCTGTTTTTT
14 | - | TRBJ1-1 | TRBV19 | - | CASSIQGMNTEAFF | TGTGCCAGTAGTATACAGGGGATGAACACTGAAGCTTTCTTT
14 | - | TRBJ1-1 | TRBV4-1 | - | CASSPHQGGTEAFF | TGCGCCAGCAGCCCCCACCAGGGTGGGACTGAAGCTTTCTTT
14 | - | TRBJ1-1 | TRBV6-6 | few | CASSYIGADTEAFF | TGTGCCAGCAGTTACATAGGGGCAGACACTGAAGCTTTCTTT
19 | TRBD2 | TRBJ2-7 | TRBV14 | few | CASSQDLGSGSYSSYEQYF | TGTGCCAGCAGCCAAGATCTTGGTAGCGGGAGCTATAGCTCCTACGAGCAGTACTTC
15 | - | TRBJ2-4 | TRBV30 | few | CAWSRRDRYFNIQYF | TGTGCCTGGAGTCGGAGGGACCGCTACTTTAACATTCAGTACTTC
15 | - | TRBJ2-7 | TRBV3-1 | - | CASSHPVRGRYEQYF | TGTGCCAGCAGCCATCCTGTCCGGGGGCGGTACGAGCAGTACTTC
14 | - | TRBJ2-1 | TRBV20-1 | few | CSARSGLNYNEQFF | TGCAGTGCTAGATCTGGACTAAACTACAATGAGCAGTTCTTC
15 | - | TRBJ2-3 | TRBV11-2 | - | CASSGQLGLIDTQYF | TGTGCCAGCAGCGGTCAACTAGGCCTCATCGATACGCAGTATTTT
14 | TRBD2 | TRBJ2-3 | TRBV5-1 | many | CASSEGTSGDTQYF | TGCGCCAGCAGCGAGGGGACTAGCGGGGATACGCAGTATTTT
15 | - | TRBJ2-1 | TRBV5-1 | many | CASTPVLSENNEQFF | TGCGCCAGCACCCCTGTTCTTAGCGAAAACAATGAGCAGTTCTTC
15 | - | TRBJ2-7 | TRBV14 | many | CASSRAGGAGYEQYF | TGTGCCAGCAGCCGGGCCGGAGGAGCAGGATACGAGCAGTACTTC
12 | - | TRBJ2-7 | TRBV20-1 | many | CSAGGTSPEQYF | TGCAGTGCTGGGGGGACATCCCCCGAGCAGTACTTC
12 | - | TRBJ2-7 | TRBV10-3 | many | CAISEWGNEQYF | TGTGCCATCAGTGAATGGGGCAACGAGCAGTACTTC
20 | TRBD2 | TRBJ2-1 | TRBV12-3/TRBV12-4 | - | CASSSPGLAGGIVKYNEQFF | TGTGCCAGCAGTTCCCCGGGACTAGCGGGAGGGATTGTAAAGTACAATGAGCAGTTCTTC